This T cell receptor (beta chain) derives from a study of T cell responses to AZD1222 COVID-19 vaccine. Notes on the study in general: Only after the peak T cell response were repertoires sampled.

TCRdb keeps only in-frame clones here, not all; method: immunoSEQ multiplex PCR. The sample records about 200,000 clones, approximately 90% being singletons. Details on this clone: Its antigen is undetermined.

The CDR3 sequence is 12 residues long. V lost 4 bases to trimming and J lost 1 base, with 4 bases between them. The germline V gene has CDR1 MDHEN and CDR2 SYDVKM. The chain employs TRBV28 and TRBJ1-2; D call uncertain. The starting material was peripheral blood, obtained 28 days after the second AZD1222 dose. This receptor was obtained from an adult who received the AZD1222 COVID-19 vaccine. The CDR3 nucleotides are TGTGCCAGCAGTTCCCTTAACTATGGCTACACCTTC. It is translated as CASSSLNYGYTF.